This TCR beta chain was captured by sequencing in a study of blood T cell repertoires in COVID-19. Study background: Donors in the United States, Italy and Spain gave samples during acute or convalescent COVID-19.

This CDR3 region has 16 residues. The V and J ends lost 6 bases and 0 bases, in that order; junction bases with no gene match: 9. The V gene's germline CDR1 is MDHEN and CDR2 SYDVKM. Authors' analysis steps: Scientists estimated how many nucleated cells there were by amplifying reference gene primers. Sequenced by immunoSEQ multiplex PCR; TCRdb stores in-frame clones only, minus some. V, J and clone size were drawn from that table, and D and trimming were deduced from the DNA. The repertoire holds over 200,000 clones, with 80% to 85% as singletons. The sequencing input was PBMCs or T cells enriched from blood (not recorded which). V usage is TRBV28 and J usage is TRBJ2-7, with 9 positions matching TRBD2. The TCR comes from a woman in her thirties or forties who had recovered from COVID-19. CDR3 nucleotide sequence: TGTGCCAGCAGCACACTTCTAGCGGGGCACTCCTACGAGCAGTACTTC. It encodes CASSTLLAGHSYEQYF.